The 11 T cell receptor beta chains below all came from one sample that was sequenced in a study of CXCR3-negative and CXCR3-positive naive CD8 T cells. Study-level points and caveats: More hydrophobic TRB CDR3s occurred in CXCR3-positive than in CXCR3-negative naive cells.

UMI-labeled 5' RACE TRB cDNA libraries were prepared from the cells. Using the 5' RACE reads, TCRdb records one entry per CDR3 protein without DNA. The sample has around 88,000 distinct CDR3 sequences, and its top ten clones hold roughly 0.8%. No antigen has been assigned to these receptors. Sequencing was done on a sample of naive CXCR3+ CD8+ T cells from blood. The subset is: CD45RO-CCR7+CD27+CD95- naive CD8+ T cells expressing CXCR3 (TNR3+). The receptors come from a human donor in good health. Some clones in this sample may be carry-over from other donors' samples.

CDR3 loop: CATSSEGQPQHF. This sequence joins TRBV15 and TRBJ1-5. Germline values: CDR1 LNHNV, CDR2 YYDKDF (reference sequence). The CDR3 totals 12 residues.

This chain uses TRBV16 with TRBJ1-5; TCRdb indicates TRBD1, and absent DNA this call remains unverified. This CDR3 has 14 amino acids. Germline V gene lookup returns CDR1 KGHSY and CDR2 FQNENV. CDR3 protein: CASSPGQGNQPQHF.

V gene TRBV20-1 combines with J gene TRBJ2-3. CDR3 length equals 14 residues. CDR1 is DFQATT, CDR2 SNEGSKA, per germline (reference sequence). The chain's CDR3 is CSARDFASKDTQYF.

This sequence joins TRBV6-5 and TRBJ2-1; TCRdb gives TRBD1 as the D gene, but with no DNA this cannot be confirmed. Germline-derived CDR1 and CDR2 are MNHEY and SVGAGI. The CDR3 is 16 residues long. CDR3 sequence: CASSYSAGRGGNEQFF.

V and J are TRBV4-3 and TRBJ1-5; TCRdb reports TRBD1, a call that lacks DNA to check it against. This CDR3 is built from 17 residues. CDR1 and CDR2 (germline): LGHNA, YSLEER. CDR3 loop: CASSQDWGDFSNQPQHF.

V usage is TRBV27 and J usage is TRBJ2-1. This CDR3 comprises 13 residues. Germline CDR1 and CDR2: MNHEY and SMNVEV (reference sequence). CDR3 loop: CASSLARYDEQFF.

V and J are TRBV15 and TRBJ1-1; lacking DNA, the TRBD1 call made by TCRdb goes unchecked. The CDR3 covers 12 residues. Germline loops: CDR1 LNHNV, CDR2 YYDKDF (reference sequence). CDR3 loop: CATSRDGGEAFF.

V is TRBV28 and J is TRBJ1-4; TCRdb reports TRBD1, a call that lacks DNA to check it against. Germline CDR1 MDHEN, CDR2 SYDVKM. This CDR3 is built from 15 residues. The CDR3 loop is CASSLRGATNEKLFF.

V is TRBV6-4 and J is TRBJ2-1; TCRdb's D call of TRBD1 is untestable without DNA. Germline CDR1 MRHNA, CDR2 SNTAGT. The CDR3 contains 15 residues. The chain's CDR3 is CASSRGGNSYNEQFF.

This chain uses TRBV9 with TRBJ2-3. The CDR3 sequence is 15 residues long. Germline values: CDR1 SGDLS, CDR2 YYNGEE. This CDR3 reads CASSATGHSTDTQYF.

The chain joins TRBV12-5 to TRBJ2-7; the D call of TRBD1 rests on TCRdb alone, since no DNA is present to check it. The germline gives CDR1 LGHNT, CDR2 FRNRAP. The CDR3 covers 15 residues. The CDR3 region is CASGTRDRGSYEQYF.